These 29 T cell receptor beta chains were sequenced from one sample in a study of cytomegalovirus exposure and HLA in healthy donors. The PCR contained 60 Vbeta and 13 Jbeta primers. Some clones are missing from TCRdb's copy, which holds only in-frame ones; the method was immunoSEQ multiplex PCR. The data contain 150,000 to 180,000 clones, over 65% of them seen just once; the ten biggest clones take up 3% to 4%. Input material: PBMCs. The receptors here all came from a woman in her 40s in good health and CMV-seronegative.

V and J are TRBV10-3 and TRBJ1-2; 8 bases align to TRBD1. The CDR3 covers 15 residues. V was clipped by 4 bases and J by 6 bases; unmatched bases: 10. Germline lookup yields CDR1 ENHRY and CDR2 SYGVKD. Written as DNA, the CDR3 is TGTGCCATCAGTGGAGGATGGGGGACAGGCGATGGCTACACCTTC. Protein sequence: CAISGGWGTGDGYTF.

This clone came up once. The CDR3 reads CASSLLAPSTDTQYF. CDR3 bases: TGTGCCAGCAGCCTCCTAGCCCCCAGCACAGATACGCAGTATTTT. The chain recombines TRBV7-2 with TRBJ2-3; possibly TRBD2 for D (5 bases). V lost 5 bases, J lost 0 bases, and 12 bases lay in between. Germline CDR1 and CDR2: SGHTA and FQGNSA. This CDR3 has 15 amino acids.

V gene TRBV6-5 combines with J gene TRBJ2-5; 8 bases line up with TRBD2. From germline, CDR1 is MNHEY and CDR2 SVGAGI. Losses at the gene ends were 0 bases for V and 11 bases for J; bases not matched to a gene: 5. The CDR3 consists of 13 residues. This CDR3 reads CASSYSTAGEQYF. CDR3 DNA: TGTGCCAGCAGTTACTCGACAGCGGGGGAGCAGTACTTC.

This chain joins TRBV6-5 and TRBJ2-2, with TRBD2 as a possible D gene (7 bases). V shed 0 bases and J shed 8 bases, with 16 bases lying between them. Germline CDR1 is MNHEY and CDR2 is SVGAGI. The CDR3 spans 16 residues. DNA for the CDR3: TGTGCCAGCAGTTACTCAGGCCCCCGGGGGGCGGGGGAGCTGTTTTTT. It is translated as CASSYSGPRGAGELFF.

This clone was seen only a few times. The chain uses TRBV27 and TRBJ1-2; D is undetermined. Germline V gene data show CDR1 as MNHEY and CDR2 as SMNVEV (reference sequence). V was trimmed by 3 bases and J by 5 bases, leaving 10 bases between them. This CDR3 is 13 amino acids long. The CDR3 region has the DNA TGTGCCAGCAGTTTCGGAGGGTTGTATGGCTACACCTTC. It is translated as CASSFGGLYGYTF.

The chain links TRBV2 to TRBJ2-3, with TRBD1 as a possible D gene (5 bases). CDR1 and CDR2 (germline): SNHLY, FYNNEI. There are 16 residues in the CDR3. V lost 4 bases and J lost 6, with 20 bases in between. CDR3 region: CASSGRRVDMGDTQYF. The CDR3 coding sequence is TGTGCCAGCAGTGGGCGCAGGGTGGATATGGGCGATACGCAGTATTTT.

Of note for this clone: At one of its ends the junction is not consistent with the germline gene, which may arise from a read error. V gene TRBV7-7 combines with J gene TRBJ2-2, with unresolved D. The germline gives CDR1 SSHAT, CDR2 FNYEAQ (reference sequence). The CDR3 length is 16 residues. This chain's CDR3 is CASSQVGTGNTGELFF. In nucleotides, the CDR3 is TGTGCTAGCAGCCAAGTGGGTACGGGGAACACCGGGGAGCTGTTTTTT.

J is TRBJ2-3 and V is TRBV9, with D maybe TRBD2 (6 bases). V lost 2 bases and J 2 bases, leaving 12 bases between the germline ends. This CDR3 region has 15 residues. CDR1 and CDR2 from the germline V gene are SGDLS and YYNGEE. The DNA for the CDR3 is TGTGCCAGCAGCGTCGTCGGGACTTTCACAGATACGCAGTATTTT. It yields the protein CASSVVGTFTDTQYF.

J is TRBJ2-7 and V is TRBV11-2; D possibly corresponds to TRBD1 (8 bases). V dropped 4 bases and J dropped 3 bases, with 13 bases sitting between them. CDR1 is SGHAT, CDR2 FQNNGV, per germline. The CDR3 has 14 residues. The CDR3 is CASSSTGGVYEQYF. CDR3 bases: TGTGCCAGCAGCTCAACAGGGGGGGTCTACGAGCAGTACTTC.

This chain links TRBV11-2 with TRBJ2-2; 8 positions match TRBD1. The J segment lost 1 base and the V segment lost 5 bases, leaving 12 bases of the junction unmatched. The germline gives CDR1 SGHAT, CDR2 FQNNGV. The CDR3 loop spans 18 amino acids. The CDR3 sequence is CASSPRRRGQENTGELFF. CDR3 bases: TGTGCCAGCAGCCCCCGGAGGCGGGGACAGGAGAACACCGGGGAGCTGTTTTTT.

The chain has TRBV5-1 and TRBJ1-2; weak D call: TRBD1 (5 bases). CDR1 is SGHRS and CDR2 is YFSETQ in the germline V gene. The CDR3 has 11 residues. V lost 2 bases and J 6 bases, leaving 5 bases between the germline ends. This CDR3 reads CASSFRDGYTF. CDR3 coding DNA: TGCGCCAGCAGCTTCAGGGATGGCTACACCTTC.

The chain links TRBV6-4 to TRBJ1-1; D possibly corresponds to TRBD1 (6 bases). The V end was cut by 6 bases, the J end by 1 base, with 12 bases between. This CDR3 is 14 amino acids long. Germline V CDR1 and CDR2: MRHNA, SNTAGT. The CDR3 protein is CASSEGGTNTEAFF. CDR3 nucleotides: TGTGCCAGCAGCGAAGGGGGTACGAACACTGAAGCTTTCTTT.

This chain links TRBV10-3 with TRBJ1-2; D call uncertain. The CDR3 covers 14 residues. The V gene's germline CDR1 is ENHRY and CDR2 SYGVKD. Deletions cut 4 bases from V and 4 bases from J, with 13 bases between. The CDR3 is CAISGEGFGYGYTF. The CDR3 coding sequence is TGTGCCATCAGTGGGGAGGGTTTTGGCTATGGCTACACCTTC.

The rearrangement links TRBV2 to TRBJ2-6, with TRBD1 identical over 8 bases. Germline V gives CDR1 SNHLY, CDR2 FYNNEI. This CDR3 contains 17 residues. V lost 4 bases, J lost 2 bases, and 7 bases stayed unmatched. CDR3 loop: CASSVQGAVAGANVLTF. The CDR3 DNA sequence: TGTGCCAGCAGTGTTCAGGGGGCCGTTGCTGGGGCCAACGTCCTGACTTTC.

The rearrangement joins TRBV2 to TRBJ2-1; D is undetermined. The CDR3 contains 12 residues. Trimming stripped 7 bases from V and 6 bases from J, with 10 bases between. Germline V gives CDR1 SNHLY, CDR2 FYNNEI. CDR3 sequence: CASTFYSNEQFF. DNA of the CDR3: TGTGCCAGCACCTTTTACAGCAATGAGCAGTTCTTC.

This chain connects TRBV4-1 to TRBJ2-7; no reliable D call. Germline CDR1 MGHRA, CDR2 YSYEKL. V was clipped by 1 base and J by 6 bases, with 13 bases between them. This CDR3 is built from 14 residues. CDR3 sequence (DNA): TGCGCCAGCAGCCAAGTGGGCCTGCAGGTCGAGCAGTACTTC. Amino acid sequence: CASSQVGLQVEQYF.

This clone occurred a few times. The J gene is TRBJ1-5, the V gene TRBV10-2, with 7 positions matching TRBD1. From germline, CDR1 is WSHSY and CDR2 SAAADI. J gave up 6 bases and V 6 bases, and 5 bases lay outside the gene matches. The CDR3 consists of 13 residues. The CDR3 loop is CASRTGEGQPQHF. The CDR3 nucleotides read TGCGCCAGCAGAACAGGGGAAGGTCAGCCCCAGCATTTT.

The chain employs TRBV2 and TRBJ1-1, with TRBD1 as a possible D gene (6 bases). CDR3 length: 13 residues. Germline CDR1 reads SNHLY; CDR2 reads FYNNEI. Trimming took 1 base from V and 7 from J, leaving 10 bases between them. The CDR3 is CASSEDVGGEAFF. CDR3 DNA sequence: TGTGCCAGCAGTGAAGATGTAGGGGGTGAAGCTTTCTTT. Variable domain in full (rest from reference TRBV2 and TRBJ1-1): EPEVTQTPSHQVTQMGQEVILRCVPISNHLYFYWYRQILGQKVEFLVSFYNNEISEKSEIFDDQFSVERPDGSNFTLKIRSTKLEDSAMYFCASSEDVGGEAFFGQGTRLTVV.

The rearrangement links TRBV28 to TRBJ2-7, with D possibly matching TRBD1 (6 bases). Trimming shortened V by 4 bases and J by 5 bases, and 18 bases separated the two germline ends. CDR1 and CDR2 (germline): MDHEN, SYDVKM. This CDR3 region has 15 residues. CDR3: CASSSGAVSWNEQYF. CDR3 bases: TGTGCCAGCAGTTCAGGGGCGGTCTCTTGGAACGAGCAGTACTTC.

The chain's CDR3 is CASSLNRAVAETQYF. The DNA of the CDR3 is TGTGCCAGCAGCTTAAACAGGGCAGTGGCGGAGACCCAGTACTTC. The chain has TRBV7-6 and TRBJ2-5; D possibly corresponds to TRBD1 (6 bases). Per germline, CDR1 SGHVS and CDR2 FNYEAQ. The V end was cut by 2 bases, the J end by 5 bases, with 15 bases between. The CDR3 sequence is 15 residues long.

This clone has just a few counts. The rearrangement links TRBV25-1 to TRBJ2-5; possibly TRBD2 for D (6 bases). CDR3 size: 15 residues. The germline CDR1 and CDR2 sequences are MGHDK and SYGVNS. V shed 4 bases and J shed 2 bases, with 14 bases lying between them. The CDR3 loop is CASSGIGGSQETQYF. The CDR3 DNA is TGTGCCAGCAGTGGCATCGGAGGGTCGCAAGAGACCCAGTACTTC.

The chain has TRBV6-1 and TRBJ1-6, with D tentatively TRBD1 (5 bases). V lost 1 base and J lost 7, with 11 bases in between. Looked up from germline, CDR1 is MNHNS and CDR2 is SASEGT. The CDR3 runs 15 residues. CDR3 residues: CASSEGGGYNSPLHF. Here the CDR3 DNA reads TGTGCCAGCAGTGAAGGGGGCGGCTACAATTCACCCCTCCACTTT.

The V and J genes are TRBV7-9 and TRBJ2-7; 8 nucleotides agree with TRBD1. V was pared by 1 base and J by 2 bases, with 16 bases of the junction left unmatched. Germline loops: CDR1 SEHNR, CDR2 FQNEAQ (reference sequence). CDR3 length: 19 amino acids. CDR3 coding DNA: TGTGCCAGCAGCTTAGGGAAGGGTGGGGGAGACAGGGGCACCTACGAGCAGTACTTC. Its translation is CASSLGKGGGDRGTYEQYF.

A few counts support this clone. The chain carries TRBV30 and TRBJ1-2; 7 nucleotides match TRBD1. Germline values: CDR1 GTSNPN, CDR2 SVGIG (reference sequence). CDR3 size: 13 residues. The ends lost 3 bases at V and 6 bases at J; junction bases unmatched: 7. This chain's CDR3 is CAWSRDSINGYTF. In DNA, the CDR3 is TGTGCCTGGAGCAGGGACAGTATTAATGGCTACACCTTC.

The DNA for the CDR3 is TGTGCCAGCAGCCCCCCGACTCGCTTAGGAGGCGAGCAGTTCTTC. Translating it yields CASSPPTRLGGEQFF. The chain couples TRBV5-8 to TRBJ2-1; a possible D gene is TRBD2 (5 bases). The CDR3 covers 15 residues. The germline V and J ends were trimmed by 4 bases and 10 bases, with 21 bases remaining between them. The germline gives CDR1 SGHTS, CDR2 YDEGEE.

Only one count was recorded for this clone. V is TRBV28 and J is TRBJ2-7; perhaps TRBD2 as D (6 bases). Between the trimmed V and J ends, which lost 6 bases and 7 bases, there was a span of 19 bases. In germline, CDR1 is MDHEN, CDR2 SYDVKM. This CDR3 is built from 14 residues. Here the CDR3 DNA reads TGTGCCAGCAGACCCCCCGGGACTCTCGGGGAGCAGTACTTC. Residues: CASRPPGTLGEQYF.

This chain links TRBV5-1 with TRBJ2-5; perhaps TRBD1 as D (6 bases). Deletions cut 2 bases from V and 2 bases from J, with 13 bases between. CDR3 length: 15 residues. In germline, CDR1 is SGHRS, CDR2 YFSETQ. In DNA form, the CDR3 reads TGCGCCAGCAGCTTACCGGGACACTTACAAGAGACCCAGTACTTC. Translation: CASSLPGHLQETQYF.

Here the CDR3 DNA reads TGTGCCAGCAGTGAGGAGGGGTACTATGGCTACACCTTC. Protein product: CASSEEGYYGYTF. The rearrangement uses TRBV2 and TRBJ1-2; a possible D gene is TRBD1 (5 bases). Germline lookup yields CDR1 SNHLY and CDR2 FYNNEI. The CDR3 totals 13 residues. Between the trimmed V and J ends, which lost 3 bases and 3 bases, there was a span of 8 bases. Looking up the rest from reference TRBV2 and TRBJ1-2 gives the full variable domain: EPEVTQTPSHQVTQMGQEVILRCVPISNHLYFYWYRQILGQKVEFLVSFYNNEISEKSEIFDDQFSVERPDGSNFTLKIRSTKLEDSAMYFCASSEEGYYGYTFGSGTRLTVV.

This clone was picked up a small number of times. V gene TRBV20-1 combines with J gene TRBJ2-1; perhaps TRBD2 as D (5 bases). The germline V gene encodes CDR1 DFQATT and CDR2 SNEGSKA (reference sequence). With 0 bases removed from V and 9 bases from J, the gap between germline ends came to 6 bases. This CDR3 comprises 11 residues. The CDR3 DNA follows: TGCAGTGCTAGAGATCGGGGTGAGCAGTTCTTC. Its protein is CSARDRGEQFF.